The sample holds many counts of the clone carrying this TCR beta chain. Its antigen remains unidentified. V gave up 6 bases and J gave up 4 bases, with 5 bases separating them. Looked up from germline, CDR1 is LGHNT and CDR2 is FRNRAP. The CDR3 has 11 amino acids. TCRdb independently ran MiXCR on the multiplex PCR reads; one entry per CDR3 protein. This table has over 35,000 distinct CDR3 sequences, 36% appearing once. The sample originates from a study of breast tumors, draining lymph nodes, adjacent tissues. Findings and caveats of the study: That most tumor T cells come from lymph nodes remained unproven. Data fit most tumor T cells coming from lymph node, expanding in tumor. Tumor TCR diversity was below lymph nodes but above nontumor tissue.

The source material was breast tumor tissue. This TCR came from a female donor with breast cancer. Some clones in this sample may be carry-over from other donors' samples. The rearrangement uses TRBV12-5 and TRBJ2-3; the D is unclear. The CDR3: CASGQADTQYF. The CDR3 DNA reads TGTGCTAGTGGCCAAGCAGATACGCAGTATTTT.